These 10 T cell receptor beta chains originate from one sample sequenced in a study of regulatory T cells in long-lasting Graves disease. Through Arm-PCR of CDR3 regions and iRepertoire HTBI primers, TCR beta libraries were built. Using its own MiXCR run on the multiplex PCR reads, TCRdb lists one record per CDR3 protein. The repertoire holds 400,000 to 500,000 distinct CDR3 sequences, roughly a fifth seen once, with roughly an eighth in the top ten. Time point described: persistent/refractory GD, antithyroid drugs over 5 years with positive TRAb. Making the TCR library involved RNA that had been extracted from PBMCs. Sequences were derived from peripheral blood mononuclear cells (PBMCs), sampled when the disease was refractory, from a patient treated with antithyroid drugs. These receptors were taken from a female donor with Graves disease.

V usage is TRBV3-1 and J usage is TRBJ2-7; TRBD2 might be the D (5 bases). V dropped 2 bases and J dropped 2 bases, with 22 bases sitting between them. The CDR3 spans 18 residues. Germline V gene sequence: CDR1 LGHDT, CDR2 YNNKEL (reference sequence). CDR3 nucleotide sequence: TGTGCCAGCAGCCAAAAGAAGATGCGGAGCGGCCTGACCTACGAGCAGTACTTC. It is translated as CASSQKKMRSGLTYEQYF.

This clonotype has just a few counts. This rearrangement joins TRBV15 to TRBJ2-5; the D is unclear. The CDR3 covers 12 residues. Trimming pared 1 base from V and 4 bases from J, leaving 4 bases between. Germline V CDR1 and CDR2: LNHNV, YYDKDF (reference sequence). CDR3 region: CATSRARETQYF. The CDR3, as DNA: TGTGCCACCAGCAGAGCCCGAGAGACCCAGTACTTC.

The V and J genes are TRBV24-1 and TRBJ2-5; 9 nucleotides align to TRBD1. CDR3 length: 13 residues. Germline V gene data show CDR1 as KGHDR and CDR2 as SFDVKD. V was pared by 7 bases and J by 7 bases, with 6 bases of the junction left unmatched. The CDR3 loop reads CATSRQGGATQYF. As DNA, the CDR3 is TGTGCCACCAGCCGACAGGGGGGAGCGACCCAGTACTTC.

This clonotype was recorded many times. The chain joins TRBV28 to TRBJ2-7; D is ambiguous. The ends were cut back, 3 bases at V and 1 base at J, with 13 bases in the middle. Per germline, CDR1 MDHEN and CDR2 SYDVKM. This CDR3 contains 15 residues. CDR3 DNA: TGTGCCAGCAGTTTCCTAACGTCAGGTTCCTACGAGCAGTACTTC. Translating gives CASSFLTSGSYEQYF.

The CDR3 reads CSARSGRGVYEQYF. CDR3 nucleotides: TGCAGTGCTCGCAGCGGGAGGGGAGTCTACGAGCAGTACTTC. The chain combines TRBV20-1 with TRBJ2-7; 10 nucleotides align to TRBD2. J gave up 3 bases and V 5 bases, and 7 bases lay outside the gene matches. The CDR3 covers 14 residues. The germline gives CDR1 DFQATT, CDR2 SNEGSKA (reference sequence).

The chain employs TRBV18 and TRBJ1-2, with D perhaps TRBD1 (6 bases). Germline CDR1 KGHSH, CDR2 LQKENI. V was shortened by 3 bases and J by 2 bases, with 10 bases between the two germline ends. This CDR3 is 14 amino acids long. The CDR3 DNA sequence: TGTGCCAGCTCACCGGGACAATTAAACTATGGCTACACCTTC. Amino acid sequence: CASSPGQLNYGYTF.

This clonotype has a handful of counts. J is TRBJ2-1 and V is TRBV7-2, with D maybe TRBD2 (5 bases). Germline V gene sequence: CDR1 SGHTA, CDR2 FQGNSA. The CDR3 runs to 15 residues. Trimming stripped 2 bases from V and 6 bases from J, with 14 bases between. For the CDR3, the DNA is TGTGCCAGCAGCTTAAGTCGGGAAGAGTCCAATGAGCAGTTCTTC. Protein sequence: CASSLSREESNEQFF. The whole variable domain, remainder taken from reference TRBV7-2 and TRBJ2-1, is GAGVSQSPSNKVTEKGKDVELRCDPISGHTALYWYRQSLGQGLEFLIYFQGNSAPDKSGLPSDRFSAERTGGSVSTLTIQRTQQEDSAVYLCASSLSREESNEQFFGPGTRLTVL.

Ten or more counts support this clonotype. This CDR3 is CASLGLGDYEQYF. CDR3 DNA: TGTGCCAGCTTAGGCCTAGGAGACTACGAGCAGTACTTC. The V call is TRBV28, the J call TRBJ2-7; no definite D call. The CDR3 contains 13 residues. V was clipped by 8 bases and J by 3 bases, with 14 bases between them. Germline lookup yields CDR1 MDHEN and CDR2 SYDVKM.

In this sample, this clonotype turned up many times. The chain couples TRBV2 to TRBJ2-2, with 9 bases lining up with TRBD2. V lost 9 bases to trimming and J lost 7 bases; unmatched junction nucleotides: 6. The germline CDR1 and CDR2 sequences are SNHLY and FYNNEI. The CDR3 has 13 residues. The CDR3 region is CASSGSSVGELFF. The CDR3 DNA sequence: TGTGCCAGTAGCGGGAGTTCGGTCGGGGAGCTGTTTTTT.

The chain is built from TRBV19 and TRBJ1-5, with TRBD1 as a possible D gene (5 bases). The CDR3 covers 14 residues. Germline values: CDR1 LNHDA, CDR2 SQIVND (reference sequence). Deletions cut 7 bases from V and 7 bases from J, with 17 bases between. This CDR3 is CASKDRGEEQPQHF. The CDR3 nucleotides read TGTGCCAGTAAAGATAGGGGAGAGGAACAGCCCCAGCATTTT.